This T cell receptor beta chain was captured by sequencing in a study of vaccination and CD4 T cells after COVID-19. Study at large: Cells were stimulated with overlapping spike peptides from SARS-CoV-2, HCoV-NL63, HCoV-OC43 and HCoV-229E. Overall study results and limits: A relatively small number of convalescent patients were studied, and no early post-infection timepoints were included. The study found that a median about 88% of reactive clones in convalescent patients appeared only post-vaccination.

Germline V gene lookup returns CDR1 LNHDA and CDR2 SQIVND (reference sequence). The CDR3 contains 14 residues. V lost 3 bases and J lost 10, with 13 bases in between. In its sample, this clonotype was seen a few times. The antigen is not known. With the Oncomine TCR Beta short-read assay, DNA from cultured CD4+ T cells was sequenced. Genomic DNA from cultured CD4+ T cells was extracted. One entry per CDR3 protein results from TCRdb running MiXCR on the PCR reads. There are around 9,000 distinct CDR3 sequences in the sample; 30% to 35% occur only once, and under 35% lies in the top ten. Stated treatment: approximately 9-day PBMC culture with coronavirus spike peptide pools or control peptides (ViraFEST assay). The unexposed donor provided CD4+ T cells, which were taken before the COVID-19 pandemic (2011-2018).

The clonotype originates from a human donor in good health. The chain couples TRBV19 to TRBJ1-6, with D perhaps matching TRBD1 (5 bases). The specimen was CD4+ T cells from blood, cultured in vitro. CDR3 sequence: CASSILGEGSPLHF. The CDR3 DNA reads TGTGCCAGTAGTATTTTGGGGGAGGGCTCACCCCTCCACTTT.